This TCR beta chain was sequenced for a study of T-cell memory formation after mild COVID-19. This clonotype came up a few times. TCRdb used MiXCR to reprocess the 5' RACE reads, holding one entry per CDR3 protein. The sample has about 250,000 distinct CDR3 sequences, less than 20% seen once. From germline, CDR1 is MNHEY and CDR2 SMNVEV (reference sequence). This CDR3 contains 16 residues. V gave up 0 bases and J gave up 4 bases; unmatched junction bases: 6. This sequence joins TRBV27 and TRBJ2-1; 7 positions match TRBD2. This TCR was recovered from a man aged 18-30 years who had mild COVID-19 (a few samples of this study predate the infection). Cell type and time point are not known. Sequencing was done on a sample of PBMCs or a T cell subset sorted from them (not recorded which). In DNA, the CDR3 is TGTGCCAGCAGTTTATCGATAGGGCGGGGGTACAATGAGCAGTTCTTC. It codes for CASSLSIGRGYNEQFF.